The 26 T cell receptor beta chains listed next were all sequenced from one sample in a study of T cells in Graves' hyperthyroidism and ophthalmopathy. There were TCR beta CDR3 regions amplified from RNA transcripts. RT-PCR in the first round (using the HTBI primer set) targeted the TCR CDR3. TCRdb re-analysed the multiplex PCR reads in MiXCR, keeping a single row per CDR3 protein. The table shows under 350,000 distinct CDR3 sequences, with 12% to 15% occurring only once. Sequencing was carried out using blood. These receptors all come from a woman aged 40 to 50 with Graves' ophthalmopathy.

This clonotype appeared a few times. The rearrangement links TRBV19 to TRBJ2-2; D not certain. The germline V gene encodes CDR1 LNHDA and CDR2 SQIVND (reference sequence). V lost 2 bases and J lost 1, with 5 bases in between. This CDR3 is built from 14 residues. The CDR3 DNA reads as TGTGCCAGTAGTATAAATGGGAACACCGGGGAGCTGTTTTTT. Its protein is CASSINGNTGELFF. Filled out from reference TRBV19 and TRBJ2-2, the complete variable domain reads DGGITQSPKYLFRKEGQNVTLSCEQNLNHDAMYWYRQDPGQGLRLIYYSQIVNDFQKGDIAEGYSVSREKKESFPLTVTSAQKNPTAFYLCASSINGNTGELFFGEGSRLTVL.

This clonotype was counted at least ten times. V is TRBV6-2 or TRBV6-3 and J is TRBJ2-5; 7 bases fit TRBD2. CDR3 length equals 15 residues. V was pared by 2 bases and J by 2 bases, with 5 bases of the junction left unmatched. Germline-derived CDR1 and CDR2 are MNHEY and SVGEGT. The CDR3 loop is CASSYAGGIQETQYF. The CDR3 region has the DNA TGTGCCAGCAGTTACGCCGGGGGGATACAAGAGACCCAGTACTTC.

This clonotype has ten or more counts. V usage is TRBV11-2 and J usage is TRBJ2-1; 9 bases map to TRBD2. Germline V gives CDR1 SGHAT, CDR2 FQNNGV. V lost 1 base to trimming and J lost 0 bases; unmatched junction nucleotides: 10. The CDR3 totals 19 residues. The CDR3: CASSLGLRLAGISYNEQFF. In DNA, the CDR3 is TGTGCCAGCAGCTTAGGGTTGCGGCTAGCGGGAATCTCCTACAATGAGCAGTTCTTC.

This rearrangement joins TRBV5-1 to TRBJ1-2; weak D call: TRBD1 (6 bases). This CDR3 has 13 amino acids. The V gene's germline CDR1 is SGHRS and CDR2 YFSETQ. V was clipped by 4 bases and J by 4 bases, with 11 bases between them. The CDR3 region has the DNA TGCGCCAGCAGCGGGGACATAGGCTATGGCTACACCTTC. Residues: CASSGDIGYGYTF.

This clonotype was observed many times. The CDR3 DNA reads as TGTGCCAGCAGCTTAGTGACTAGCGGCCACTCCTACGAGCAGTACTTC. Translation gives CASSLVTSGHSYEQYF. The genes are TRBV7-8 and TRBJ2-7; 9 bases are shared with TRBD2. The germline CDR1 and CDR2 sequences are SGHVS and FQNEAQ. The CDR3 covers 16 residues. The junction had 4 bases not matched to a gene; V was cut back by 1 base and J by 0 bases.

This clonotype was counted only a few times. The chain carries TRBV29-1 and TRBJ1-3, with TRBD1 identical over 9 bases. V trimming: 5 bases; J trimming: 2 bases; junction bases outside the gene matches: 10. The CDR3 runs 16 residues. Germline loops: CDR1 SQVTM, CDR2 ANQGSEA. The CDR3 region is CSVPLGQGTAGNTIYF. The DNA for the CDR3 is TGCAGCGTTCCCCTCGGACAGGGGACGGCTGGAAACACCATATATTTT.

This clonotype was recorded many times. The V and J genes are TRBV20-1 and TRBJ1-5; D remains unclear. Germline assignment: CDR1 DFQATT and CDR2 SNEGSKA (reference sequence). This CDR3 region has 16 residues. Trimming took 2 bases from V and 4 from J, leaving 18 bases between them. The CDR3 reads CSARPYGPNANQPQHF. As DNA, the CDR3 is TGCAGTGCTAGACCCTATGGACCTAATGCGAATCAGCCCCAGCATTTT.

This clonotype was seen repeatedly, ten times or more. This chain uses TRBV2 with TRBJ2-2; 7 bases fit TRBD1. The ends lost 5 bases at V and 5 bases at J; junction bases unmatched: 8. The CDR3 is 15 residues long. The V gene's germline CDR1 is SNHLY and CDR2 FYNNEI. CDR3 sequence: CASSRQGSGTGELFF. The CDR3 coding sequence is TGTGCCAGCAGTAGACAGGGTTCGGGGACCGGGGAGCTGTTTTTT. Supplemented by reference TRBV2 and TRBJ2-2, the full variable domain reads EPEVTQTPSHQVTQMGQEVILRCVPISNHLYFYWYRQILGQKVEFLVSFYNNEISEKSEIFDDQFSVERPDGSNFTLKIRSTKLEDSAMYFCASSRQGSGTGELFFGEGSRLTVL.

The chain carries TRBV3-1 and TRBJ2-7, with a tentative D call TRBD1 (5 bases). Germline V CDR1 and CDR2: LGHDT, YNNKEL (reference sequence). There are 13 residues in the CDR3. Trimming took 1 base from V and 9 from J, leaving 13 bases between them. As DNA, the CDR3 is TGTGCCAGCAGCCAAGGGACACTCGAGATGCAGTACTTC. Translating it yields CASSQGTLEMQYF.

CDR3 region: CASSLTASGGTDTQYF. The CDR3 region has the DNA TGCGCCAGCAGCTTAACAGCCTCGGGGGGCACAGATACGCAGTATTTT. The genes are TRBV5-1 and TRBJ2-3, with D tentatively TRBD2 (6 bases). V was shortened by 2 bases and J by 1 base, with 14 bases between the two germline ends. The CDR3 covers 16 residues. Germline lookup yields CDR1 SGHRS and CDR2 YFSETQ. Full variable domain (rest looked up from reference TRBV5-1 and TRBJ2-3): KAGVTQTPRYLIKTRGQQVTLSCSPISGHRSVSWYQQTPGQGLQFLFEYFSETQRNKGNFPGRFSGRQFSNSRSEMNVSTLELGDSALYLCASSLTASGGTDTQYFGPGTRLTVL.

This chain uses TRBV2 with TRBJ1-5; TRBD1 is a possible D gene (5 bases). The CDR3 covers 13 residues. Germline assignment: CDR1 SNHLY and CDR2 FYNNEI. V gave up 6 bases and J gave up 11 bases, with 17 bases separating them. The CDR3 DNA follows: TGTGCCAGCAGGTCGACAGCGGGGACGGCCCAGCATTTT. Translation: CASRSTAGTAQHF.

This clonotype occurred many times. This chain joins TRBV12-3 or TRBV12-4 and TRBJ1-3; D remains ambiguous. V was trimmed by 5 bases and J by 4 bases, leaving 9 bases between them. This CDR3 region has 13 residues. Written as DNA, the CDR3 is TGTGCCAGCAGTCCCCGGTGGGGAAACACCATATATTTT. Protein sequence: CASSPRWGNTIYF.

This clonotype was observed many times. V gene TRBV11-2 combines with J gene TRBJ1-2; tentatively, D is TRBD1 (6 bases). The CDR3 is made up of 13 amino acids. V was pared by 6 bases and J by 3 bases, with 11 bases between. CDR1 and CDR2 from the germline V gene are SGHAT and FQNNGV. CDR3 nucleotides: TGTGCCAGCAGGGCACAGGGATACTATGGCTACACCTTC. It yields the protein CASRAQGYYGYTF.

This clonotype was counted between two and nine times. V and J are TRBV6-5 and TRBJ2-2, with TRBD1 matching over 8 bases. Per germline, CDR1 MNHEY and CDR2 SVGAGI. CDR3 length equals 16 residues. Unmatched junction bases numbered 5, after V lost 4 bases and J lost 1 base. The CDR3 is CASSLTGAMNTGELFF. In nucleotides, the CDR3 is TGTGCCAGCAGTTTGACAGGGGCGATGAACACCGGGGAGCTGTTTTTT.

This clonotype was seen repeatedly, ten times or more. This sequence joins TRBV28 and TRBJ2-7, with 10 positions matching TRBD2. V lost 6 bases, J lost 2 bases, and 7 bases stayed unmatched. The CDR3 covers 15 residues. CDR1 and CDR2 from the germline V gene are MDHEN and SYDVKM. The CDR3 DNA reads TGTGCCAGCAGACTTACTAGCGGGAAAACCTACGAGCAGTACTTC. Translating it yields CASRLTSGKTYEQYF.

This clonotype was seen ten or more times. The J gene is TRBJ2-1, the V gene TRBV20-1; no definite D call. The V end was cut by 5 bases, the J end by 12 bases, with 23 bases between. Germline V gene lookup returns CDR1 DFQATT and CDR2 SNEGSKA (reference sequence). CDR3 length: 14 residues. This CDR3 reads CSARPTLTPLVQFF. The DNA of the CDR3 is TGCAGTGCTCGTCCAACTTTAACCCCGTTGGTGCAGTTCTTC.

This clonotype was counted only a few times. V usage is TRBV6-5 and J usage is TRBJ2-2, with 12 bases that match TRBD2. J was trimmed by 5 bases and V by 4 bases; bases with no gene match: 8. The CDR3 contains 17 residues. Per germline, CDR1 MNHEY and CDR2 SVGAGI. The CDR3 nucleotides read TGTGCCAGCAGTTCGACTAGCGGGAGATCGGGGACCGGGGAGCTGTTTTTT. Residues: CASSSTSGRSGTGELFF.

This clonotype was detected many times. The chain carries TRBV15 and TRBJ2-3, with 11 nucleotides matching TRBD2. This CDR3 has 15 amino acids. V was clipped by 8 bases and J by 3 bases; unmatched bases: 7. Germline V CDR1 and CDR2: LNHNV, YYDKDF (reference sequence). The CDR3 DNA reads TGTGCCACCGCCATACTAGCGGGAGTTACAGATACGCAGTATTTT. It yields the protein CATAILAGVTDTQYF.

This clonotype was detected ten times or more. At one end, the junction sequence differs from germline, possibly due to a read error. This chain links TRBV19 with TRBJ1-1; 7 bases map to TRBD1. The CDR3 loop spans 21 amino acids. CDR1 is LNHDA and CDR2 is SQIVND in the germline V gene (reference sequence). CDR3 amino acids: CASTLSGSPTPGGRTNAEAFF. The CDR3 DNA follows: TGTGCCAGTACCCTCTCCGGCTCTCCGACACCAGGGGGGCGGACGAACGCTGAAGCTTTCTTT.

The rearrangement uses TRBV12-5 and TRBJ1-4; D is perhaps TRBD1 (5 bases). CDR1 LGHNT and CDR2 FRNRAP come from the germline V gene. This CDR3 has 16 amino acids. V lost 0 bases and J lost 7, with 15 bases in between. CDR3 DNA sequence: TGTGCTAGTGGTTTGGTGCTGGGGCCTGGGGGTGAAAAACTGTTTTTT. This codes for CASGLVLGPGGEKLFF.

This clonotype was counted between two and nine times. This chain links TRBV20-1 with TRBJ2-1; 8 bases match TRBD2. Germline loops: CDR1 DFQATT, CDR2 SNEGSKA (reference sequence). Losses at the gene ends were 2 bases for V and 1 base for J; bases not matched to a gene: 10. The CDR3 runs 17 residues. DNA of the CDR3: TGCAGTGCTAGATTTCCCGCGGGAGGCCCGTCCTACAATGAGCAGTTCTTC. Protein sequence: CSARFPAGGPSYNEQFF.

This clonotype came up many times. J is TRBJ2-7 and V is TRBV6-1, with no clear D. This CDR3 region has 10 residues. Trimming pared 10 bases from V and 3 bases from J, leaving 7 bases between. Germline V gene sequence: CDR1 MNHNS, CDR2 SASEGT. The CDR3 nucleotides are TGTGCCACATTTGACTACGAGCAGTACTTC. Its translation: CATFDYEQYF.

The gene calls are TRBV30 and TRBJ2-5; 8 bases agree with TRBD1. The CDR3 covers 11 residues. Trimming took 1 base from V and 12 from J; bases not matched to a gene: 4. In germline, CDR1 is GTSNPN, CDR2 SVGIG (reference sequence). The DNA for the CDR3 is TGTGCCTGGAGTGGTTCAGGGGGCGAGTACTTC. Translated: CAWSGSGGEYF. Full variable domain (outside the CDR3, taken from reference TRBV30 and TRBJ2-5): SQTIHQWPATLVQPVGSPLSLECTVEGTSNPNLYWYRQAAGRGLQLLFYSVGIGQISSEVPQNLSASRPQDRQFILSSKKLLLSDSGFYLCAWSGSGGEYFGPGTRLLVL.

The V call is TRBV3-1, the J call TRBJ1-3, with 8 bases lining up with TRBD1. Trimming at V came to 2 bases and at J to 2 bases, leaving 8 bases not matched to a gene. The germline V gene has CDR1 LGHDT and CDR2 YNNKEL (reference sequence). The length of the CDR3 is 17 residues. The CDR3 coding sequence is TGTGCCAGCAGCCAATTTACAGGGGGTTCTACTGGAAACACCATATATTTT. Translating it yields CASSQFTGGSTGNTIYF. The variable domain in full, with the rest retrieved from reference TRBV3-1 and TRBJ1-3, is DTAVSQTPKYLVTQMGNDKSIKCEQNLGHDTMYWYKQDSKKFLKIMFSYNNKELIINETVPNRFSPKSPDKAHLNLHINSLELGDSAVYFCASSQFTGGSTGNTIYFGEGSWLTVV.

This clonotype was seen many times. This chain joins TRBV11-2 and TRBJ1-5, with TRBD1 as a possible D gene (5 bases). Trimming took 5 bases from V and 0 from J, leaving 11 bases between them. The CDR3 length is 15 residues. From germline, CDR1 is SGHAT and CDR2 FQNNGV. This CDR3 reads CASSLKGNSNQPQHF. CDR3 DNA sequence: TGTGCCAGCAGCCTAAAGGGGAATAGCAATCAGCCCCAGCATTTT.

Many counts were recorded for this clonotype. This chain links TRBV2 with TRBJ1-2; possibly TRBD1 for D (5 bases). Germline CDR1 reads SNHLY; CDR2 reads FYNNEI. CDR3 length: 11 amino acids. Trimming stripped 7 bases from V and 6 bases from J, with 9 bases between. DNA of the CDR3: TGTGCCAGCATCTCGGGGGATGGCTACACCTTC. Residues: CASISGDGYTF.